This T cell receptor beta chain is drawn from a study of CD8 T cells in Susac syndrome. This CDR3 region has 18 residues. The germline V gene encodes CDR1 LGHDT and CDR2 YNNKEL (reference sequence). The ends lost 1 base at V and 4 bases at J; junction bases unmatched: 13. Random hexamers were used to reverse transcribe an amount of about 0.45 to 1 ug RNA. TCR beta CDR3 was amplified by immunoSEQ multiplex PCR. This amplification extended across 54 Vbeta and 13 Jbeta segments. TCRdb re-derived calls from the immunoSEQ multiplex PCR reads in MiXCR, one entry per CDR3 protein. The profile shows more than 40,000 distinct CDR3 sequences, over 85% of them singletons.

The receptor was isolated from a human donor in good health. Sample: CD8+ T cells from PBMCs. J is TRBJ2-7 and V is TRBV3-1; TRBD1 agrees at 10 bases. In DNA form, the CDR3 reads TGTGCCAGCAGCCAAGGCCTCGGGGCGACAGGGGGCATTTACGAGCAGTACTTC. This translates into CASSQGLGATGGIYEQYF.